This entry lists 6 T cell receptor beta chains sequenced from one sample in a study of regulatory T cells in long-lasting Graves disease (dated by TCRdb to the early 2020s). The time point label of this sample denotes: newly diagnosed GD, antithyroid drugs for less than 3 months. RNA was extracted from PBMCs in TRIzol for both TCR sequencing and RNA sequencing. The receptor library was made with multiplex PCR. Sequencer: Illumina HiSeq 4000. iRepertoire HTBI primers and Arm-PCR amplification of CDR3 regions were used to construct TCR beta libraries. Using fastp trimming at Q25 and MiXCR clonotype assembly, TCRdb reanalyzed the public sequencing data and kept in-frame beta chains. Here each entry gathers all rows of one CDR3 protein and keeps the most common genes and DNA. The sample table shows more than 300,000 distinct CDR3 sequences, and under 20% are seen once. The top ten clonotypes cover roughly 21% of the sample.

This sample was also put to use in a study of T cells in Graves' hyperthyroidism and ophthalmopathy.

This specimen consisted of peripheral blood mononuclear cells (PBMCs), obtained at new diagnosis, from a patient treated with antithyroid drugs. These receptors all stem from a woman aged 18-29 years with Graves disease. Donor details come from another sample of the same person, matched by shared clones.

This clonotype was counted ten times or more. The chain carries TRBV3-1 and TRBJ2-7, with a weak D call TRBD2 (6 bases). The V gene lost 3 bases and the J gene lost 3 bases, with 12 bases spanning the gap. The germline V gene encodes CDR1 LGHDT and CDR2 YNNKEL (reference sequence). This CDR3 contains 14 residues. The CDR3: CASSQGTGLYEQYF. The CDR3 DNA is TGTGCCAGCAGCCAGGGGACGGGACTCTACGAGCAGTACTTC.

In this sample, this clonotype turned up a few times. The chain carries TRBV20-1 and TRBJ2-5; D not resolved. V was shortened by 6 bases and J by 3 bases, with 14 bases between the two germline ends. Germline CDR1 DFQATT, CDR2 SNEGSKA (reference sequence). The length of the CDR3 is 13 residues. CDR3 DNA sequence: TGCAGTGCGAAGCGAAACCTAGAAGAGACCCAGTACTTC. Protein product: CSAKRNLEETQYF.

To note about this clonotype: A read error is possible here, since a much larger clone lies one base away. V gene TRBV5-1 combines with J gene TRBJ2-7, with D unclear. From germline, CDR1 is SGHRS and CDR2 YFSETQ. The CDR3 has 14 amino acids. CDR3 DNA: TGCGCCAGCAGCGACAAGGGTGGGATCTACGAGCAGGACTTC. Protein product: CASSDKGGIYEQDF. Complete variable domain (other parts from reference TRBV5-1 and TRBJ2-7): KAGVTQTPRYLIKTRGQQVTLSCSPISGHRSVSWYQQTPGQGLQFLFEYFSETQRNKGNFPGRFSGRQFSNSRSEMNVSTLELGDSALYLCASSDKGGIYEQDFGPGTRLTVT.

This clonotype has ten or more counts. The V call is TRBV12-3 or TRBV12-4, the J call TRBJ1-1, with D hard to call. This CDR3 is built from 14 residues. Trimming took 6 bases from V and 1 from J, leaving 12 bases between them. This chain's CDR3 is CASSSTTANTEAFF. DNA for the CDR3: TGTGCCAGCAGCTCAACTACAGCGAACACTGAAGCTTTCTTT.

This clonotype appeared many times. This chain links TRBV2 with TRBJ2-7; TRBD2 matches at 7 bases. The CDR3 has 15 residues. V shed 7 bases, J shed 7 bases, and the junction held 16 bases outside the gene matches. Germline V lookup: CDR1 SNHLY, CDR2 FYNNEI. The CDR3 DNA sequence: TGTGCCAGCAAGGAGGGAGGGCCCACGCGGGGGGAGCAGTACTTC. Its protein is CASKEGGPTRGEQYF.

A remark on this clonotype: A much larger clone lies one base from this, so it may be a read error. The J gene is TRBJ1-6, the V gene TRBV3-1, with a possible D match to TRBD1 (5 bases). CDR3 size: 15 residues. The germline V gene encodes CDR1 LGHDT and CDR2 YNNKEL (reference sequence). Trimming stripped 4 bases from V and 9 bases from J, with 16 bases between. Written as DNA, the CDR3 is TGTGCCAGCAGCCGCGAGGGACGCTCCTTTTCACCCCTCCACTTT. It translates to CASSREGRSFSPLHF.